A selection of T cell receptor beta chains follows, all from one sample in a study of identical twins. TCRdb reprocessed the 5' RACE reads with MiXCR, giving one entry per CDR3 protein. The table includes approximately 700,000 distinct CDR3 sequences, around 5.7% detected once. Sequencing used naive T cells sorted from blood. The receptors here all came from a man aged 18 to 29 in good health. Both conserved end residues are part of each CDR3. The D gene is left open where the match is weak. Part of the rows lack a size; the others show once, few, many or a class for expanded clones.

TRBJ1-5	-	many	TRBV11-2	TGTGCCAGCAGCTTCGGAGCAAGCAATCAGCCCCAGCATTTT	CASSFGASNQPQHF
TRBJ2-7	-	few	TRBV7-2	TGTGCCAGCAGCTGGGGAGGGGGCTCCTACGAGCAGTACTTC	CASSWGGGSYEQYF
TRBJ2-7	-	few	TRBV5-1	TGCGCCAGCAGCTTGGCAGCCGACTACGAGCAGTACTTC	CASSLAADYEQYF
TRBJ1-5	TRBD1	few	TRBV12-3/TRBV12-4	TGTGCCAGCAGTTCCGCACAGGGGGCGGACTTCTTTAGCAATCAGCCCCAGCATTTT	CASSSAQGADFFSNQPQHF
TRBJ2-4	-	few	TRBV6-1	TGTGCCAGCATCTATGGGAAGGACAAAAACATTCAGTACTTC	CASIYGKDKNIQYF
TRBJ2-1	TRBD2	many	TRBV20-1	TGCAGTGCGGATCATGGGGACTACCGCTACAATGAGCAGTTCTTC	CSADHGDYRYNEQFF
TRBJ1-5	-	few	TRBV12-3/TRBV12-4	TGTGCCAGCAGTGGGACCGTCGCGTCCCAGCATTTT	CASSGTVASQHF
TRBJ1-2	-	few	TRBV11-2	TGTGCCAGCAGCTTAGACGGCGCAGAGAACTATGGCTACACCTTC	CASSLDGAENYGYTF
TRBJ2-4	-	many	TRBV7-9	TGTGCCAGCAGCCCCCCCTTAGCAGGGGACATTCAGTACTTC	CASSPPLAGDIQYF
TRBJ2-7	-	-	TRBV9	TGTACCAGCAGCGTAGCATCCGGGAGCTCCCACGAGCAGTACTTC	CTSSVASGSSHEQYF
TRBJ2-3	-	few	TRBV6-1	TGTGCCAGCAGATCCGACATTCCCAGAGATACGCAGTATTTT	CASRSDIPRDTQYF
TRBJ2-2	TRBD2	few	TRBV12-3/TRBV12-4	TGTGCCAGCAGTTTAGCGGTTACTAGCGAAAGCACCGGGGAGCTGTTTTTT	CASSLAVTSESTGELFF
TRBJ1-5	-	few	TRBV7-9	TGTGCCAGCAGCGATAAGGGTCCTGGCAATCAGCCCCAGCATTTT	CASSDKGPGNQPQHF
TRBJ2-6	-	few	TRBV12-3/TRBV12-4	TGTGCCAGCACTTTGCGCTCTGGGGCCAACGTCCTGACTTTC	CASTLRSGANVLTF
TRBJ2-7	TRBD1	-	TRBV29-1	TGCAGCGCCGGTGGGACAGGGCTCTACGAGCAGTACTTC	CSAGGTGLYEQYF
TRBJ2-2	-	many	TRBV29-1	TGCAGCGCCGGCGTTGGGCTTCGTAGCGGGGAGCTGTTTTTT	CSAGVGLRSGELFF
TRBJ2-1	TRBD2	many	TRBV7-8	TGTGCCAGCAGCTTGGGGGGGGGACTAGCGGCCAAGTCTGCGTTCTTC	CASSLGGGLAAKSAFF
TRBJ2-3	-	many	TRBV9	TGTGCCAGCAGCGTGTTGGGGGAATGGGCTACGCAGTATTTT	CASSVLGEWATQYF
TRBJ1-5	-	many	TRBV12-3/TRBV12-4	TGTGCCAGCAGTTTCGTTCCAATTGGCCAGCCCCAGCATTTT	CASSFVPIGQPQHF
TRBJ2-3	-	many	TRBV7-9	TGTGCCAGCAGCTCCCGCCCCCTCGGACAGTATTTT	CASSSRPLGQYF
TRBJ2-1	TRBD2	many	TRBV3-1	TGTGCCAGCAGCCAAAACCCCCCGGGGACTAGCGGCAATGAGCAGTTCTTC	CASSQNPPGTSGNEQFF
TRBJ2-1	TRBD2	-	TRBV11-2	TGTGCCAGCAGCTTAGGGGTCCCCTTTGGGCGGGAGAGTTACAATGAGCAGTTCTTC	CASSLGVPFGRESYNEQFF
TRBJ2-1	-	-	TRBV19	TGTGCCAGTAGTACCGGGAAGACGGCAAATGAGCAGTTCTTC	CASSTGKTANEQFF
TRBJ2-1	TRBD2	few	TRBV20-1	TGCAGGATGGTAGCGGGAGGTACCAATGAGCAGTTCTTC	CRMVAGGTNEQFF
TRBJ2-2	TRBD2	many	TRBV12-3/TRBV12-4	TGTGCCAGCAGTCCGTGGGGGGGGTACACCGGGGAGCTGTTTTTT	CASSPWGGYTGELFF
TRBJ2-7	-	many	TRBV28	TGTGCCAGCAGTACAGGACGATACGAGCAGTACTTC	CASSTGRYEQYF
TRBJ2-3	-	few	TRBV28	TGTGCCAGGGTAGATACGCAGTATTTT	CARVDTQYF
TRBJ1-5	TRBD1	-	TRBV7-2	TGTGCCAGCAGCACCTGGACAGGGTCAAATCAGCCCCAGCATTTT	CASSTWTGSNQPQHF
TRBJ2-1	TRBD2	many	TRBV10-3	TGTGCCATCCTAGCGGGAGGAGGTTACAATGAGCAGTTCTTC	CAILAGGGYNEQFF
TRBJ2-1	TRBD2	few	TRBV10-3	TGTGCCATCAGTGAGTCTGGCGGGGGTAACAATGAGCAGTTCTTC	CAISESGGGNNEQFF
TRBJ1-6	-	-	TRBV7-2	TGTGCCAGCAGGGGCCCAGGGAATTCACCCCTCCACTTT	CASRGPGNSPLHF
TRBJ2-1	-	many	TRBV5-5	TGTGCCAGCAGCTCCGGCGCAAGCTCCTACAATGAGCAGTTCTTC	CASSSGASSYNEQFF
TRBJ2-1	-	many	TRBV10-3	TGTGCCATCAGTGAAAGTTCGAGCTCCTACAATGAGCAGTTCTTC	CAISESSSSYNEQFF
TRBJ1-2	TRBD1	few	TRBV30	TGTGCCTGGAGTGTAGGGCAGGGGGGGTTCGATACCTTC	CAWSVGQGGFDTF
TRBJ2-1	-	few	TRBV29-1	TGCAGCGTTGCGGGAGTAGTAAATGAGCAGTTCTTC	CSVAGVVNEQFF
TRBJ2-3	TRBD2	few	TRBV12-3/TRBV12-4	TGTGCCAGCAGTTCACGTCTTAGCGGGATTGTTTCCACAGATACGCAGTATTTT	CASSSRLSGIVSTDTQYF
TRBJ2-1	-	many	TRBV18	TGTGCCAGCTCACGAGCAGATGAGCAGTTCTTC	CASSRADEQFF
TRBJ2-1	TRBD2	few	TRBV29-1	TGCGGGACTAGCGGGAGTATTTACAATGAGCAGTTCTTC	CGTSGSIYNEQFF
TRBJ1-1	-	many	TRBV15	TGTGCCACCAGCAGAGCCTTGGGAAGGTTTGAAGCTTTCTTT	CATSRALGRFEAFF
TRBJ2-5	TRBD1	many	TRBV18	TGTGCCAGCTCATCCGGGACAGGGGGACAAGAGACCCAGTACTTC	CASSSGTGGQETQYF
TRBJ2-7	-	few	TRBV12-3/TRBV12-4	TGTGCCAGCAGTTTAGCGCTGGACCGCCTCTCCTACGAGCAGTACTTC	CASSLALDRLSYEQYF
TRBJ2-5	TRBD1	-	TRBV29-1	TGCAGCGTTAAAGGGACAGGGGAGGGTCAGTACTTC	CSVKGTGEGQYF
TRBJ1-4	TRBD1	many	TRBV25-1	TGTGCCAGCAGTGGCCGGGACAGGGGCCTTGTTAATGAAAAACTGTTTTTT	CASSGRDRGLVNEKLFF
TRBJ2-5	TRBD2	few	TRBV7-9	TGTGCCAGCAGCTCCGAACTAGCGGGAACAGAGACCCAGTACTTC	CASSSELAGTETQYF
TRBJ2-5	TRBD1	-	TRBV5-1	TGCGCCAGCAGCGTTTGGGACAGGCGACAAGAGACCCAGTACTTC	CASSVWDRRQETQYF
TRBJ2-1	TRBD1	-	TRBV6-5	TGTGCCAGCAGCTACGGGACAGGGGAGAATGAGCAGTTCTTC	CASSYGTGENEQFF
TRBJ2-1	-	-	TRBV3-1	TGTGCCAGCAGCCAACCCCCCCGGCAGGGGGGCCCCAATGAGCAGTTCTTC	CASSQPPRQGGPNEQFF
TRBJ2-2	TRBD2	many	TRBV29-1	TGCAGCGTTGAAGATAAAGGCACCATTGGAGCGGGGTACACCGGGGAGCTGTTTTTT	CSVEDKGTIGAGYTGELFF
TRBJ2-5	TRBD1	-	TRBV24-1	TGTGCCACCGGTAGTAACAGGGGTGATCAAGAGACCCAGTACTTC	CATGSNRGDQETQYF
TRBJ2-1	-	many	TRBV6-2/TRBV6-3	TGTGCCAGCAGTTACGGACGGTACAATGAGCAGTTCTTC	CASSYGRYNEQFF
TRBJ2-1	-	many	TRBV20-1	TGCAGTGCTAGAGAAGGGTACGGTTCTGACAATGAGCAGTTCTTC	CSAREGYGSDNEQFF
TRBJ1-6	TRBD1	few	TRBV25-1	TGTGCCAGCAGTGCATTACAGGGGGGGACTTCACCCCTCCACTTT	CASSALQGGTSPLHF
TRBJ2-3	TRBD2	-	TRBV27	TGTGCCACCTCCGGCGGGACTAACACAGATACGCAGTATTTT	CATSGGTNTDTQYF
TRBJ2-3	TRBD2	few	TRBV12-3/TRBV12-4	TGTGCCAGCAGTTCCCCGGGACTAGCGGGACCAAGGGGTTTAGATACGCAGTATTTT	CASSSPGLAGPRGLDTQYF
TRBJ2-1	TRBD1	many	TRBV29-1	TGCAGCGTTGGGACAGGGAATGAGCAGTTCTTC	CSVGTGNEQFF
TRBJ1-5	-	-	TRBV28	TGTGCCAGCAGTTTAGCGGGGCCACGCGTCAATCAGCCCCAGCATTTT	CASSLAGPRVNQPQHF